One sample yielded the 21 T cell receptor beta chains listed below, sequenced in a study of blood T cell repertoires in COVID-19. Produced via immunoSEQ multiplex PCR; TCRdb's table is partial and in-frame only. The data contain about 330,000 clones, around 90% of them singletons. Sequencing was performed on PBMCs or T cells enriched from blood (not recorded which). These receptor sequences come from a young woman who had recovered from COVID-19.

The CDR3 sequence: CASGQGGSGYTF. CDR3 nucleotide sequence: TGTGCCAGCGGACAGGGGGGTTCTGGCTACACCTTC. V and J are TRBV11-3 and TRBJ1-2, with 10 bases aligning to TRBD1. There are 12 residues in the CDR3. Germline V gene data show CDR1 as SGHNT and CDR2 as YENEEA. V gave up 8 bases and J gave up 7 bases; unmatched junction bases: 4.

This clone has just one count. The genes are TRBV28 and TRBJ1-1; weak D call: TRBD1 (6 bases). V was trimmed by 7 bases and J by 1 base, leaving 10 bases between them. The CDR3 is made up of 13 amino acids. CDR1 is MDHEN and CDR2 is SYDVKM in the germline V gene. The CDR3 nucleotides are TGTGCCAGCAAGGGGGTAGAGAACACTGAAGCTTTCTTT. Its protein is CASKGVENTEAFF.

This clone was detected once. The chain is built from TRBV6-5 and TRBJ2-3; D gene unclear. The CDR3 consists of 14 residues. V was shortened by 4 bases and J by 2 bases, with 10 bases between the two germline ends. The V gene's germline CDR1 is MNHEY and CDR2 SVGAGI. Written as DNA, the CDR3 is TGTGCCAGCAGTTCGAGCGCCTACACAGATACGCAGTATTTT. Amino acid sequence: CASSSSAYTDTQYF.

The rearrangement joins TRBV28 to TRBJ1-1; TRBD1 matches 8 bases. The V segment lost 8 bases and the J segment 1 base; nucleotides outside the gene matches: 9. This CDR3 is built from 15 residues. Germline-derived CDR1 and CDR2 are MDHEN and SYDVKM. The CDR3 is CASRTGTSRNTEAFF. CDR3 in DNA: TGTGCCAGCCGGACAGGGACAAGTCGGAACACTGAAGCTTTCTTT. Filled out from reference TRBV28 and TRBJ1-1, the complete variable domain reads DVKVTQSSRYLVKRTGEKVFLECVQDMDHENMFWYRQDPGLGLRLIYFSYDVKMKEKGDIPEGYSVSREKKERFSLILESASTNQTSMYLCASRTGTSRNTEAFFGQGTRLTVV.

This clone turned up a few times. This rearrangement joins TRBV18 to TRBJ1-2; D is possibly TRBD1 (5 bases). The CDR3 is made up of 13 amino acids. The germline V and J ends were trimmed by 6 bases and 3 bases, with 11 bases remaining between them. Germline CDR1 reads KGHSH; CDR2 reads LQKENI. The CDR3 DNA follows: TGTGCCAGCTCTCGGGGGTTGGACTATGGCTACACCTTC. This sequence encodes CASSRGLDYGYTF.

The CDR3 DNA reads TGTGCCATCACGGGGGACGGGCCCCACAATGAGCAGTTCTTC. Protein product: CAITGDGPHNEQFF. The gene calls are TRBV10-3 and TRBJ2-1; possible D gene TRBD2, 6 bases. CDR1 and CDR2 from the germline V gene are ENHRY and SYGVKD. This CDR3 has 14 amino acids. The germline V and J ends were trimmed by 7 bases and 5 bases, with 15 bases remaining between them.

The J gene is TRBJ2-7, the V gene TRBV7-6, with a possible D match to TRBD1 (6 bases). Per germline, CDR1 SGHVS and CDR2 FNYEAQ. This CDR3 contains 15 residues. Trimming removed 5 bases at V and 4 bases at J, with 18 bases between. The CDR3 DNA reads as TGTGCCAGCAGCCCAGGGGACCGCCCCATATACGAGCAGTACTTC. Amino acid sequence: CASSPGDRPIYEQYF.

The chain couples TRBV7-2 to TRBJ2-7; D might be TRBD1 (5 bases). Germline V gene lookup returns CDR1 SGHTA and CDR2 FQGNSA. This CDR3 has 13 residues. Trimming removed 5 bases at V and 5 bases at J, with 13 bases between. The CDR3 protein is CASSPPTRDEQYF. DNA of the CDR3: TGTGCCAGCAGCCCCCCCACCAGGGACGAGCAGTACTTC.

The CDR3 loop reads CASSQVAGARNSPLHF. As DNA, the CDR3 is TGCGCCAGCAGCCAAGTGGCAGGGGCACGGAATTCACCCCTCCACTTT. The chain recombines TRBV4-1 with TRBJ1-6; tentatively, D is TRBD1 (6 bases). The CDR3 runs 16 residues. CDR1 is MGHRA, CDR2 YSYEKL, per germline. Deletions cut 1 base from V and 7 bases from J, with 14 bases between.

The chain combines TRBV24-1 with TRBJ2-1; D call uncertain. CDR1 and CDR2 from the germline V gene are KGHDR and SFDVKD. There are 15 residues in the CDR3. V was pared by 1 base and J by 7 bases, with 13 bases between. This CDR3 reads CATSDFMAVGNEQFF. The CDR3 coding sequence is TGTGCCACCAGTGATTTCATGGCGGTTGGGAATGAGCAGTTCTTC.

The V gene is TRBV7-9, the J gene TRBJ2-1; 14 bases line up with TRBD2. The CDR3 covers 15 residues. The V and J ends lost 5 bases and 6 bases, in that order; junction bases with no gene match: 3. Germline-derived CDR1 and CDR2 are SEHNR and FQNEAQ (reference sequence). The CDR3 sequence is CASSQGLAGVNEQFF. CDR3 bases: TGTGCCAGCAGCCAGGGACTAGCGGGGGTCAATGAGCAGTTCTTC.

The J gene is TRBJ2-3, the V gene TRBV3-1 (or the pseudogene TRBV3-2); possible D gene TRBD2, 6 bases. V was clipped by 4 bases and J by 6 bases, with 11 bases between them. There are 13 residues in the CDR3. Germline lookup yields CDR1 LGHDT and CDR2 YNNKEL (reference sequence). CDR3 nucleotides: TGTGCCAGCAGCCGGCCTGGAGGGGATACGCAGTATTTT. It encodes CASSRPGGDTQYF.

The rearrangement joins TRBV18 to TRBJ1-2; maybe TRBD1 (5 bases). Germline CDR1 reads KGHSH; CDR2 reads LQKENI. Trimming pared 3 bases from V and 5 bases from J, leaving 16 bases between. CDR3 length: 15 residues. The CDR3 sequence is CASSPGWGAPYGYTF. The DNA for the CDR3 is TGTGCCAGCTCACCGGGGTGGGGCGCACCGTATGGCTACACCTTC.

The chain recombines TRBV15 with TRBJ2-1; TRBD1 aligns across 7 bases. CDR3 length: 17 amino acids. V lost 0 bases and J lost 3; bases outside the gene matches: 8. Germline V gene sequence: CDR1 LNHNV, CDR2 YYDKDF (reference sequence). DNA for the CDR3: TGTGCCACCAGCAGAGATTGGGCAGGGGGTGGCTACAATGAGCAGTTCTTC. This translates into CATSRDWAGGGYNEQFF.

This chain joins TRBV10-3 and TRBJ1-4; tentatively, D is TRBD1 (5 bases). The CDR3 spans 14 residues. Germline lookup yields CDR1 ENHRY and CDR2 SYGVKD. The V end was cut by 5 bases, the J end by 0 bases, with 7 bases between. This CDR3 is CAISQTATNEKLFF. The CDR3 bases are TGTGCCATCAGTCAGACAGCAACTAATGAAAAACTGTTTTTT.

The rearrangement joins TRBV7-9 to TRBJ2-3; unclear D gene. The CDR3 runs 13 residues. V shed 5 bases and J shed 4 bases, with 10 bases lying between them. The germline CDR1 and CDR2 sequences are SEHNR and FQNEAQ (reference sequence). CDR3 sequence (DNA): TGTGCCAGCAGCCCCCCCGTCGCAGATACGCAGTATTTT. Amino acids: CASSPPVADTQYF.

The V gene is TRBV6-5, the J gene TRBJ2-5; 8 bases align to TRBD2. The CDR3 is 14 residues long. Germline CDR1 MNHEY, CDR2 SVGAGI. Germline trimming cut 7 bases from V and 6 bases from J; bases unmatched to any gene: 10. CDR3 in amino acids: CASTDGGAGKTQYF. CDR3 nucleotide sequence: TGTGCCAGCACCGACGGGGGGGCCGGGAAGACCCAGTACTTC.

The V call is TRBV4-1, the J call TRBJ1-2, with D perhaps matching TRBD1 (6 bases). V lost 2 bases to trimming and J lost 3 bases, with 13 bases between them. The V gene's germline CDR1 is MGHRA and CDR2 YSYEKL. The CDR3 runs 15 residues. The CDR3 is CASSQRRDTDYGYTF. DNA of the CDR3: TGCGCCAGCAGCCAAAGACGGGACACGGACTATGGCTACACCTTC.

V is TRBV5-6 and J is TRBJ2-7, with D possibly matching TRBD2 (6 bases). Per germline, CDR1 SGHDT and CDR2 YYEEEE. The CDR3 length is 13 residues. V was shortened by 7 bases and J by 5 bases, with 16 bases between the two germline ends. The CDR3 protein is CASQFLGSHEQYF. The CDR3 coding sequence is TGTGCCAGCCAGTTCCTCGGGAGCCACGAGCAGTACTTC.

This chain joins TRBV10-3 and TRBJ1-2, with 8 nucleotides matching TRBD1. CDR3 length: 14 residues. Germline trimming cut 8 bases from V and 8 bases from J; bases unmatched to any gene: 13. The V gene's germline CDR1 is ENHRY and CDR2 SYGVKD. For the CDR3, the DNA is TGTGCCATCGGGACGACAGGGGAGGAGAAAGGCTACACCTTC. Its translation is CAIGTTGEEKGYTF.

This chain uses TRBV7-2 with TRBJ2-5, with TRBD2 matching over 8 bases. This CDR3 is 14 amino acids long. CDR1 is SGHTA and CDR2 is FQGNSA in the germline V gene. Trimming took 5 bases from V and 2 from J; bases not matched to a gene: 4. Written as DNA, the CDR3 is TGTGCCAGCAGCACAGGACTAGCTCAAGAGACCCAGTACTTC. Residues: CASSTGLAQETQYF.